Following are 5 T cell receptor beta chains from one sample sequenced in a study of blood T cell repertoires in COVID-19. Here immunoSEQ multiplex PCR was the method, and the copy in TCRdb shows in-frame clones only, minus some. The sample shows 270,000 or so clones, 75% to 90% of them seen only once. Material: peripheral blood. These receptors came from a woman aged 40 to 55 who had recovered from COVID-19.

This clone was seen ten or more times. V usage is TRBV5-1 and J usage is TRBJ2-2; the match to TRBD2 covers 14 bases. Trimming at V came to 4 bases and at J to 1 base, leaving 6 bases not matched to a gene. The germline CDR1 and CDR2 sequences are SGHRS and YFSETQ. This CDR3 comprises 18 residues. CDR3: CASSPGTSGSLNTGELFF. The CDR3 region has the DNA TGCGCCAGCAGCCCCGGGACTAGCGGGAGCCTGAACACCGGGGAGCTGTTTTTT.

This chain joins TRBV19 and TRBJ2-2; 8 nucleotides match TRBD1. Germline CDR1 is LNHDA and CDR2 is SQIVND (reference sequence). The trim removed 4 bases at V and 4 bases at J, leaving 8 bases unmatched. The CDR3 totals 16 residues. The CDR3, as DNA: TGTGCCAGTAGTAGCCCCGGACAGGGCCGCACCGGGGAGCTGTTTTTT. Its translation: CASSSPGQGRTGELFF.

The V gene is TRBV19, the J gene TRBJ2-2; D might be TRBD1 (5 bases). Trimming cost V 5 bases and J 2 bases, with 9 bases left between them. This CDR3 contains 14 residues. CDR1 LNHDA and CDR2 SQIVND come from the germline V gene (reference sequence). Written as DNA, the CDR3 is TGTGCCAGTAGTCAGGGTGGCAACACCGGGGAGCTGTTTTTT. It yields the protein CASSQGGNTGELFF.

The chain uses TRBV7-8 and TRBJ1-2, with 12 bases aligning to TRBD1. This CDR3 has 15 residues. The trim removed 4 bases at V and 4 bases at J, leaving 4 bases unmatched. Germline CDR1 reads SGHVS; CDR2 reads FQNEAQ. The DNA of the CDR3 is TGTGCCAGCAGCTCTGGGACAGGGGGCAGCTATGGCTACACCTTC. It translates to CASSSGTGGSYGYTF.

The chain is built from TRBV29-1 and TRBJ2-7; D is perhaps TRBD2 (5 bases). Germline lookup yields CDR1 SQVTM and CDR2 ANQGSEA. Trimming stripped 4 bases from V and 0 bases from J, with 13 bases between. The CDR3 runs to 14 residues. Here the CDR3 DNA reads TGCAGCGTTGGAGTAGCGACCAGCTCCTACGAGCAGTACTTC. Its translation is CSVGVATSSYEQYF.